The 31 T cell receptor beta chains below were found in one sample sequenced in a study of T cells after yellow fever vaccination. TCRdb processed the 5' RACE reads anew with MiXCR; each CDR3 protein has one entry. The table has roughly 100,000 distinct CDR3 sequences, approximately 9% seen once; the top ten hold over 15%. The sequenced sample was CD8+ T cells not binding an NS4B(214-222) dextramer, sorted from PBMCs, obtained less than 18 days after the first yellow fever vaccination. The receptors here all came from a man in his late teens or twenties who received the YFV17D yellow fever vaccine.

The sample holds a few counts of this clonotype. The chain couples TRBV27 to TRBJ2-7, with D unresolved. The CDR3 runs 14 residues. Germline V lookup: CDR1 MNHEY, CDR2 SMNVEV (reference sequence). The ends were cut back, 5 bases at V and 2 bases at J, with 13 bases in the middle. The CDR3: CASSPLARAYEQYF. The CDR3 DNA follows: TGTGCCAGCAGTCCCCTGGCTAGGGCCTACGAGCAGTACTTC.

This clonotype has just a few counts. The chain employs TRBV5-6 and TRBJ1-1; the D is unclear. The CDR3 has 13 amino acids. V was cut by 0 bases and J by 4 bases, with 7 bases left in between. Germline V gives CDR1 SGHDT, CDR2 YYEEEE. CDR3 coding DNA: TGTGCCAGCAGCTTGGGAGGGCCCACTGAAGCTTTCTTT. This encodes CASSLGGPTEAFF.

This clonotype was seen at least ten times. The rearrangement joins TRBV7-8 to TRBJ2-5, with 11 nucleotides matching TRBD2. CDR1 SGHVS and CDR2 FQNEAQ come from the germline V gene. The CDR3 has 17 residues. J gave up 2 bases and V 1 base, and 6 bases lay outside the gene matches. DNA of the CDR3: TGTGCCAGCAGCTTAGTTATGGGACTAGCGGAACAAGAGACCCAGTACTTC. Translated: CASSLVMGLAEQETQYF.

The chain combines TRBV20-1 with TRBJ2-2; 10 bases agree with TRBD1. CDR1 DFQATT and CDR2 SNEGSKA come from the germline V gene (reference sequence). The length of the CDR3 is 14 residues. J was trimmed by 1 base and V by 5 bases; bases with no gene match: 1. CDR3 sequence: CSAWDRGNTGELFF. CDR3 nucleotides: TGCAGTGCTTGGGACAGGGGGAACACCGGGGAGCTGTTTTTT.

This rearrangement joins TRBV19 to TRBJ2-3; TRBD1 might be the D (5 bases). V was cut by 5 bases and J by 3 bases, with 12 bases left in between. The CDR3 spans 14 residues. CDR1 is LNHDA and CDR2 is SQIVND in the germline V gene (reference sequence). In DNA, the CDR3 is TGTGCCAGTAGTCTTCGGTACAGGACAGATACGCAGTATTTT. Its protein product is CASSLRYRTDTQYF.

This chain links TRBV10-3 with TRBJ2-3; D perhaps matches TRBD2 (6 bases). Germline V gives CDR1 ENHRY, CDR2 SYGVKD. V shed 0 bases and J shed 6 bases, with 10 bases lying between them. The CDR3 runs to 14 residues. For the CDR3, the DNA is TGTGCCATCAGTGAGTCAGGAGGGGCGGATACGCAGTATTTT. Encoded protein: CAISESGGADTQYF.

This sequence joins TRBV5-6 and TRBJ2-3; no clear D gene. Germline CDR1 reads SGHDT; CDR2 reads YYEEEE. V was clipped by 2 bases and J by 4 bases, with 14 bases between them. This CDR3 region has 15 residues. CDR3 amino acids: CASSFGFPAADTQYF. CDR3 nucleotides: TGTGCCAGCAGCTTCGGTTTCCCGGCCGCAGATACGCAGTATTTT.

This clonotype has more than one count but fewer than ten. The rearrangement joins TRBV4-3 to TRBJ2-1; D gene unclear. The CDR3 spans 13 residues. In germline, CDR1 is LGHNA, CDR2 YSLEER. Trimming removed 1 base from V and 8 bases from J, with 9 bases in between. The CDR3 coding sequence is TGCGCCAGCAGCCAAGCAAGGGATTATGAGCAGTTCTTC. Protein product: CASSQARDYEQFF.

This clonotype came up a few times. The chain uses TRBV29-1 and TRBJ1-1; D is undetermined. Germline V gene lookup returns CDR1 SQVTM and CDR2 ANQGSEA. The CDR3 is 11 residues long. Between the trimmed V and J ends, which lost 3 bases and 5 bases, there was a span of 7 bases. The CDR3 here is CSVEEGTEAFF. DNA for the CDR3: TGCAGCGTTGAGGAGGGAACTGAAGCTTTCTTT. The complete variable domain, with remaining parts taken from reference TRBV29-1 and TRBJ1-1, reads SAVISQKPSRDICQRGTSLTIQCQVDSQVTMMFWYRQQPGQSLTLIATANQGSEATYESGFVIDKFPISRPNLTFSTLTVSNMSPEDSSIYLCSVEEGTEAFFGQGTRLTVV.

V usage is TRBV15 and J usage is TRBJ2-2; 8 bases are shared with TRBD2. The CDR3 totals 15 residues. The trim removed 3 bases at V and 6 bases at J, leaving 6 bases unmatched. Germline V gene lookup returns CDR1 LNHNV and CDR2 YYDKDF (reference sequence). Written as DNA, the CDR3 is TGTGCCACCAGCAGGCGAGCGGGGGTACCCGGGGAGCTGTTTTTT. Translated: CATSRRAGVPGELFF.

This clonotype has only a few counts. The CDR3 sequence: CASSLARGRRGIGNQPQHF. CDR3 DNA: TGTGCCAGCAGCTTAGCGCGCGGCCGGAGGGGAATTGGCAATCAGCCCCAGCATTTT. This chain links TRBV7-6 with TRBJ1-5, with D perhaps matching TRBD1 (5 bases). The germline V and J ends were trimmed by 0 bases and 2 bases, with 20 bases remaining between them. Germline lookup yields CDR1 SGHVS and CDR2 FNYEAQ. The CDR3 has 19 amino acids.

The chain carries TRBV19 and TRBJ1-1; D is ambiguous. Trimming removed 4 bases at V and 0 bases at J, with 6 bases between. The CDR3 covers 13 residues. CDR1 is LNHDA, CDR2 SQIVND, per germline (reference sequence). CDR3 region: CASSREMNTEAFF. In DNA form, the CDR3 reads TGTGCCAGTAGTAGAGAAATGAACACTGAAGCTTTCTTT.

This clonotype was detected only a few times. The V and J genes are TRBV18 and TRBJ2-1, with D hard to call. Per germline, CDR1 KGHSH and CDR2 LQKENI. The length of the CDR3 is 10 residues. Trimming took 5 bases from V and 9 from J, leaving 5 bases between them. CDR3 amino acids: CASSGSEQFF. DNA of the CDR3: TGTGCCAGCTCAGGTTCTGAGCAGTTCTTC.

This clonotype was observed a handful of times. CDR3 sequence (DNA): TGTGCCAGCAGCTTGGATCGCTCGACCCAGCATTTT. The encoded protein is CASSLDRSTQHF. The V and J genes are TRBV5-4 and TRBJ1-5; D is uncertain. CDR1 and CDR2 (germline): SGHNT, YYREEE (reference sequence). The CDR3 is 12 amino acids. Trimming stripped 0 bases from V and 11 bases from J, with 9 bases between.

The V call is TRBV7-9, the J call TRBJ2-2, with a possible D match to TRBD1 (6 bases). V was cut by 5 bases and J by 7 bases, with 14 bases left in between. CDR3 length: 14 residues. Germline V gene lookup returns CDR1 SEHNR and CDR2 FQNEAQ (reference sequence). The CDR3 is CASSHPRGDGELFF. Here the CDR3 DNA reads TGTGCCAGCAGCCATCCCAGGGGTGACGGGGAGCTGTTTTTT.

The chain carries TRBV5-1 and TRBJ2-7; either TRBD1 or TRBD2 may supply D (5 bases each). CDR3 length: 17 residues. V lost 2 bases and J lost 2, with 20 bases in between. Germline V gene data show CDR1 as SGHRS and CDR2 as YFSETQ. CDR3 DNA: TGCGCCAGCAGCTTAGGCGAGGGGTGGGCTACCGCCTACGAGCAGTACTTC. It specifies CASSLGEGWATAYEQYF.

In its sample, this clonotype was seen a few times. The gene calls are TRBV6-6 and TRBJ1-5; D might be TRBD1 (5 bases). CDR3 size: 13 residues. Per the germline V gene, CDR1 is MNHNY and CDR2 is SVGAGI (reference sequence). V was pared by 10 bases and J by 1 base, with 11 bases between. CDR3 nucleotide sequence: TGTGCCATCGGGGCTTACAGCAATCAGCCCCAGCATTTT. This encodes CAIGAYSNQPQHF.

This clonotype came up many times. Here the CDR3 reads CASSQGEHSSYEQYV. CDR3 nucleotide sequence: TGCGCCAGCAGCCAAGGGGAACATAGCTCCTACGAGCAGTACGTC. This chain joins TRBV4-1 and TRBJ2-7; D is unclear. The CDR3 has 15 amino acids. Germline CDR1 MGHRA, CDR2 YSYEKL. V was cut by 1 base and J by 0 bases, with 10 bases left in between.

This clonotype turned up a few times. V and J are TRBV5-5 and TRBJ2-2; D perhaps matches TRBD2 (5 bases). CDR1 is SGHKS and CDR2 is YYEKEE in the germline V gene (reference sequence). Deletions cut 3 bases from V and 7 bases from J, with 7 bases between. This CDR3 is 12 amino acids long. The CDR3 coding sequence is TGTGCCAGCAGCTCCCGGGACGGGGAGCTGTTTTTT. This encodes CASSSRDGELFF.

The rearrangement joins TRBV21-1 to TRBJ1-2. TRBV21-1 is a recognized pseudogene. The CDR3 consists of 15 residues. CDR3 sequence (DNA): TGTGCCAGCAGCGCCCGAAGGTCAGTAGACTATGGCTACACCTTC. It translates to CASSARRSVDYGYTF.

The table lists this clonotype with a count of one. Relative to the germline gene, one junction end is altered; a read error may explain this. This chain joins TRBV5-1 and TRBJ2-7; D is ambiguous. This CDR3 region has 14 residues. Germline V lookup: CDR1 SGHRS, CDR2 YFSETQ. The CDR3 DNA reads as TGCGCCAGCAGCTTGGTACGTCTCAACTACAAGCAGTACTTC. Its protein is CASSLVRLNYKQYF. The full variable domain, completed using reference TRBV5-1 and TRBJ2-7, is KAGVTQTPRYLIKTRGQQVTLSCSPISGHRSVSWYQQTPGQGLQFLFEYFSETQRNKGNFPGRFSGRQFSNSRSEMNVSTLELGDSALYLCASSLVRLNYKQYFGPGTRLTVT.

This clonotype was found a few times. The V and J genes are TRBV27 and TRBJ1-3; no definite D call. The CDR3 is 12 amino acids. Germline V gives CDR1 MNHEY, CDR2 SMNVEV (reference sequence). V lost 8 bases and J 0 bases, leaving 5 bases between the germline ends. The CDR3 nucleotides read TGTGCCAGCTGGGACTCTGGAAACACCATATATTTT. It specifies CASWDSGNTIYF.

This clonotype was counted at least ten times. This chain links TRBV10-3 with TRBJ2-2; TRBD1 matches 7 bases. CDR3 length: 16 residues. Germline V CDR1 and CDR2: ENHRY, SYGVKD. V lost 4 bases to trimming and J lost 0 bases; unmatched junction nucleotides: 5. DNA of the CDR3: TGTGCCATCAGTGTCTCACAGGGGCCGAACACCGGGGAGCTGTTTTTT. Amino acids: CAISVSQGPNTGELFF.

In this sample, this clonotype turned up a few times. This chain links TRBV4-3 with TRBJ2-1, with D possibly matching TRBD1 (5 bases). The CDR3 consists of 14 residues. Per the germline V gene, CDR1 is LGHNA and CDR2 is YSLEER. V was trimmed by 1 base and J by 5 bases, leaving 9 bases between them. In DNA form, the CDR3 reads TGCGCCAGCAGCCAAGTGACAGCAGACAATGAGCAGTTCTTC. Protein product: CASSQVTADNEQFF.

A few counts support this clonotype. The CDR3 DNA follows: TGTGCCAGCAGTTTCTTAGCGGGGGCAGAGACCCAGTACTTC. The encoded protein is CASSFLAGAETQYF. This chain links TRBV12-3 or TRBV12-4 with TRBJ2-5, with TRBD2 identical over 9 bases. The length of the CDR3 is 14 residues. The junction had 3 bases not matched to a gene; V was cut back by 3 bases and J by 4 bases.

This clonotype was detected only a few times. The gene calls are TRBV7-3 and TRBJ2-3; 9 positions match TRBD1. Germline assignment: CDR1 SGHTA and CDR2 FQGTGA. CDR3 length: 14 amino acids. The V gene end was trimmed by 5 bases and the J gene end by 3 bases; junction bases not matched to a gene: 3. CDR3 loop: CASSRGQGTDTQYF. DNA of the CDR3: TGTGCCAGCAGCCGTGGACAGGGGACAGATACGCAGTATTTT.

This clonotype was detected ten times or more. A junction end diverges from the germline sequence, so it may reflect a read error. In DNA, the CDR3 is TGTGCCAGCAGCTTAGGGGGCACGTCCTATGAGCAGTACTTC. It encodes CASSLGGTSYEQYF. J is TRBJ2-7 and V is TRBV7-6; a weak D match, TRBD1 (5 bases). CDR3 length: 14 amino acids. Germline V gene lookup returns CDR1 SGHVS and CDR2 FNYEAQ.

The chain uses TRBV4-1 and TRBJ2-7, with 9 bases fitting TRBD2. There are 16 residues in the CDR3. Germline V gene sequence: CDR1 MGHRA, CDR2 YSYEKL. V trimming: 4 bases; J trimming: 1 base; junction bases outside the gene matches: 8. CDR3 bases: TGCGCCAGCAGCCCGCGGGGGGGTTTGAGTTCCTACGAGCAGTACTTC. Its protein product is CASSPRGGLSSYEQYF.

The genes are TRBV25-1 and TRBJ1-1, with D perhaps matching TRBD1 (6 bases). The germline V gene encodes CDR1 MGHDK and CDR2 SYGVNS. Trimming took 5 bases from V and 2 from J, leaving 15 bases between them. This CDR3 has 15 residues. CDR3 sequence (DNA): TGTGCCAGCAGTTATGGTGGGGGGGGCAACACTGAAGCTTTCTTT. Translation: CASSYGGGGNTEAFF.

This clonotype appeared a few times. The chain links TRBV10-3 to TRBJ2-3, with 8 bases aligning to TRBD2. Trimming took 6 bases from V and 2 from J; bases not matched to a gene: 10. The length of the CDR3 is 16 residues. Germline V gives CDR1 ENHRY, CDR2 SYGVKD. CDR3 region: CAIRPLQAGVTDTQYF. CDR3 DNA sequence: TGTGCCATCAGACCCTTACAAGCGGGGGTCACAGATACGCAGTATTTT.

The sample holds a few counts of this clonotype. J is TRBJ1-2 and V is TRBV5-4; 8 bases line up with TRBD1. There are 13 residues in the CDR3. In germline, CDR1 is SGHNT, CDR2 YYREEE (reference sequence). Germline trimming cut 2 bases from V and 6 bases from J; bases unmatched to any gene: 3. The CDR3 loop reads CASSFRQGNGYTF. As DNA, the CDR3 is TGTGCCAGCAGCTTTCGACAGGGGAATGGCTACACCTTC. The whole variable domain, remainder taken from reference TRBV5-4 and TRBJ1-2, is ETGVTQSPTHLIKTRGQQVTLRCSSQSGHNTVSWYQQALGQGPQFIFQYYREEENGRGNFPPRFSGLQFPNYSSELNVNALELDDSALYLCASSFRQGNGYTFGSGTRLTVV.